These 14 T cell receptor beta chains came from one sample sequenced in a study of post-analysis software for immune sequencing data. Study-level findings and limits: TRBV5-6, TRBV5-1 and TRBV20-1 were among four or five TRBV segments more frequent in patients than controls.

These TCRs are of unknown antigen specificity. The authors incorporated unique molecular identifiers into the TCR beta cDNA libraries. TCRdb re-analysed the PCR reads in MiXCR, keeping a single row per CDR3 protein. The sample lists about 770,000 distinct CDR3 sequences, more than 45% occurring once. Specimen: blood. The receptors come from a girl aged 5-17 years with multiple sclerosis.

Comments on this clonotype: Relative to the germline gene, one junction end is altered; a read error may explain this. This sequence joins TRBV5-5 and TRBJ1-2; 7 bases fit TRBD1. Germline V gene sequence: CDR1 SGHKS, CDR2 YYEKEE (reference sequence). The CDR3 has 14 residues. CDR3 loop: CAGSADRSFYGYTF. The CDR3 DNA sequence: TGTGCCGGCAGCGCGGACAGGTCGTTTTATGGCTACACCTTC.

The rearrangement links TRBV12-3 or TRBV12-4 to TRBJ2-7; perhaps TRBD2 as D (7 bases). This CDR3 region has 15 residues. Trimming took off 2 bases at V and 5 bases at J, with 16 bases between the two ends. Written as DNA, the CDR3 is TGTGCCAGCAGTTTATTCTTCGCGGGGGCCCACGAGCAGTACTTC. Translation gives CASSLFFAGAHEQYF.

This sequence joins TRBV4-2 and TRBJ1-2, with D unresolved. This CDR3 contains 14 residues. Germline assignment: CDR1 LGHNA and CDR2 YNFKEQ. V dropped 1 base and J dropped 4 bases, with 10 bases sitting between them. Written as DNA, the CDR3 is TGTGCCAGCAGCCAAGCTCGGGAGCTCTATGGCTACACCTTC. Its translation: CASSQARELYGYTF.

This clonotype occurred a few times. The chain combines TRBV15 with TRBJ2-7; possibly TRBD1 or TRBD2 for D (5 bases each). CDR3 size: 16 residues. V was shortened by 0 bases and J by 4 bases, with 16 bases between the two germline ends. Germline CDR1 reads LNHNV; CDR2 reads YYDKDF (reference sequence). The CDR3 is CATSRDFGAGLYEQYF. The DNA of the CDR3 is TGTGCCACCAGCAGAGATTTCGGGGCAGGGCTATACGAGCAGTACTTC.

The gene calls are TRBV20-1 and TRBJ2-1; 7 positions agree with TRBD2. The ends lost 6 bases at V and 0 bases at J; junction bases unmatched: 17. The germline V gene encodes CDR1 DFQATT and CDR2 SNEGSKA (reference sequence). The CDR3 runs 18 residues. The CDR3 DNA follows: TGCAGTGCAAAAACTATCCGGGACTACCGCATCTCCTACAATGAGCAGTTCTTC. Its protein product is CSAKTIRDYRISYNEQFF.

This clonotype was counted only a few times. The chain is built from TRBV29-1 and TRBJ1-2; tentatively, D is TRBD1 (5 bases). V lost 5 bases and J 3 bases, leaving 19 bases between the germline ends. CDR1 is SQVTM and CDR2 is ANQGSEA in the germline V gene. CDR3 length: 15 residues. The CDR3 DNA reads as TGCAGCGTTCTTGCCGGGACCGAAGATTACTATGGCTACACCTTC. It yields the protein CSVLAGTEDYYGYTF.

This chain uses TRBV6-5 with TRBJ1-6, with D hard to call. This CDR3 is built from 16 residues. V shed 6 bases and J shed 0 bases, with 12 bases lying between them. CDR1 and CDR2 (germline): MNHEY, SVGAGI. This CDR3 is CASSHRLSSYNSPLHF. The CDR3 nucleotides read TGTGCCAGCAGCCATCGGCTCAGCTCCTATAATTCACCCCTCCACTTT.

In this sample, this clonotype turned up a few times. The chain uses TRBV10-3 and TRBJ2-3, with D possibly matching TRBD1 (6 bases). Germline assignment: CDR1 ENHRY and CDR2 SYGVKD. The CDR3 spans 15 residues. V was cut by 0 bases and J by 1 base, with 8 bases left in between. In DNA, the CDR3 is TGTGCCATCAGTGAGTCACAGGGCGGCACAGATACGCAGTATTTT. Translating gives CAISESQGGTDTQYF.

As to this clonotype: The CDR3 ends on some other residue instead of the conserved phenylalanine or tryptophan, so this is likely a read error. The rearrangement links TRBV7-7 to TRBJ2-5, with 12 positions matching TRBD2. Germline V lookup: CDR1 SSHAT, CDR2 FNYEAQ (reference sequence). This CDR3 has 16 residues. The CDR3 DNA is TGTGCTAGCAGCAAAAGCGGACTAGCGGGAAAAGAGACCCAGTACGTC. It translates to CASSKSGLAGKETQYV.

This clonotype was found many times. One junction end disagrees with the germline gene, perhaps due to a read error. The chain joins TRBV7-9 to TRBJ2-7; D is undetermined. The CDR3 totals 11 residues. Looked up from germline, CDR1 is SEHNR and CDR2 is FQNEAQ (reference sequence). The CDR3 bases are TGCGCCAGCAGCCCCGGTCGGGAGCAGTACTTC. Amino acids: CASSPGREQYF.

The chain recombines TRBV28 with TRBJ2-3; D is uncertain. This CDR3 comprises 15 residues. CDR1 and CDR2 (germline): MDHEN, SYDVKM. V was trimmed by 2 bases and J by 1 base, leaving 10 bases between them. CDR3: CASSLIVRRTDTQYF. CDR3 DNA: TGTGCCAGCAGTTTAATAGTCCGACGCACAGATACGCAGTATTTT.

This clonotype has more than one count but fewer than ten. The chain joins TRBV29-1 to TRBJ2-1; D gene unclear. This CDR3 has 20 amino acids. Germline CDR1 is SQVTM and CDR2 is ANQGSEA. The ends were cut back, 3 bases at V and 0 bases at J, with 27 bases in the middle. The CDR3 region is CSVEPTRLGEASRSYNEQFF. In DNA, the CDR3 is TGCAGCGTTGAGCCCACCCGCTTGGGTGAAGCCTCCCGCTCCTACAATGAGCAGTTCTTC.

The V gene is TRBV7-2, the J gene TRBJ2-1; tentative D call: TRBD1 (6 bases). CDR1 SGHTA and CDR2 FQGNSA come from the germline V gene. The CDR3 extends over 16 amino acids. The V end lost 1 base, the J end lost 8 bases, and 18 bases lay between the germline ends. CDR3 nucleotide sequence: TGTGCCAGCAGCTTAGGGAGAGACAGGCCTCGGTATGAGCAGTTCTTC. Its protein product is CASSLGRDRPRYEQFF.

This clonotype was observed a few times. The CDR3 is CASRGAGRQYF. CDR3 in DNA: TGTGCCAGCAGAGGCGCAGGGCGGCAGTATTTT. The chain recombines TRBV28 with TRBJ2-3, with D tentatively TRBD1 (5 bases). Germline lookup yields CDR1 MDHEN and CDR2 SYDVKM. This CDR3 has 11 amino acids. V was trimmed by 6 bases and J by 11 bases, leaving 12 bases between them.